This TCR beta chain stems from a study of cytomegalovirus exposure and HLA in healthy donors. Points from the study as a whole: The authors considered a cluster of highly shared sequence variants likely to be a sequencing artifact. An ancestry cluster, one associated with Asian ancestry, reportedly showed fewer N-insertions than the roughly 610-donor mean in a later analysis. Specificity for CMV antigens was confirmed in vitro for a few of the CMV-associated chains.

PCR employed 60 Vbeta and 13 Jbeta primers. The table came from immunoSEQ multiplex PCR; TCRdb's copy has only in-frame clones and leaves some out. The sample has approximately 100,000 clones; roughly 82% are singletons. With respect to this clone: What it recognizes is unknown.

The CDR3 is made up of 14 amino acids. V gave up 3 bases and J gave up 0 bases; unmatched junction bases: 4. Germline CDR1 is GTSNPN and CDR2 is SVGIG (reference sequence). Participants comprised healthy donors of bone marrow. The origin of this receptor is a male donor in good health and CMV-seropositive. Source material: PBMCs. The V gene is TRBV30, the J gene TRBJ1-1, with 7 bases fitting TRBD1. The CDR3 loop is CAWRRTGVNTEAFF. CDR3 in DNA: TGTGCCTGGAGGCGAACAGGGGTGAACACTGAAGCTTTCTTT.